This T cell receptor beta chain stems from a study of early stage breast cancer tumors. Whole-study findings and limits: In about 85% of the 16 patients, blood comparison separated tumor from normal breast.

Profiling relied on immunoSEQ multiplex PCR, and the TCRdb table lists in-frame clones only, not all of them. The sample gives tens of thousands of clones, roughly 73% of which show up once; 3% to 4% is in the top ten. In its sample, this clone was seen a few times. Its antigen is not identified. The material sequenced was blood. The TCR was taken from a person aged 40 to 49 with breast cancer.

The CDR3 DNA reads TGTGCCAGCAGCTTGGCTTCTACGCCGGGTTTCACTGAAGCTTTCTTT. This translates into CASSLASTPGFTEAFF. The chain uses TRBV5-5 and TRBJ1-1; D gene uncertain. The CDR3 sequence is 16 residues long. Deletions cut 0 bases from V and 4 bases from J, with 16 bases between. Germline V gives CDR1 SGHKS, CDR2 YYEKEE (reference sequence).